This TCR beta chain was observed in a study of blood T cells in healthy people across ages. Of note for this clonotype: Relative to the germline gene, one junction end is altered; a read error may explain this.

The use of a sample-barcoded 5' primer and a J-beta primer mix characterized a second PCR of about 6 to 11 cycles. TCRdb ran MiXCR on the 5' RACE reads and lists one entry per CDR3 protein. This table holds 950,000 to 1,200,000 distinct CDR3 sequences, under 40% found once. Germline CDR1 and CDR2: SGHTA and FQGTGA. The CDR3 length is 13 residues. Sequencing was carried out using blood. The genes are TRBV7-3 and TRBJ2-3; no clear D gene. The receptor comes from a man between 18 and 35 years old in good health. CDR3 loop: CASSSKNGDTQYF. The CDR3 nucleotides are TGCGCCAGCAGTTCCAAAAATGGGGATACGCAGTATTTT. Full variable domain (remainder filled in from reference TRBV7-3 and TRBJ2-3): GAGVSQTPSNKVTEKGKYVELRCDPISGHTALYWYRQSLGQGPEFLIYFQGTGAADDSGLPNDRFFAVRPEGSVSTLKIQRTERGDSAVYLCASSSKNGDTQYFGPGTRLTVL.